In this sample, the clone carrying this T cell receptor beta chain turned up once. It was across several immunoSEQ plates that each subset's genomic DNA was evenly split. Profiled with immunoSEQ multiplex PCR; TCRdb holds only in-frame clones, not every one. The sample comprises a few million clones, approximately 96% of which are singletons, and roughly 0.13% rests with the top ten. Participating donors were healthy, HIV-negative adults free of recent acute infections or vaccinations. The record originates from a study of shared clonotypes between healthy human individuals. V lost 4 bases and J 3 bases, leaving 16 bases between the germline ends. Germline V gene data show CDR1 as KGHSH and CDR2 as LQKENI. CDR3 length: 15 residues.

The sample consisted of naive CD4+ T cells sorted from blood. Subset meaning: CD45RA+ positively selected. The chain carries TRBV18 and TRBJ2-7; weak D call: TRBD1 (6 bases). This clonotype originated in a man younger than 35 in good health. The CDR3 DNA sequence: TGTGCCAGCTCACGGACGGACAGTTGGGACTACGAGCAGTACTTC. It specifies CASSRTDSWDYEQYF.